The 16 T cell receptor beta chains below all came from one sample that was sequenced in a study of CD8 T cells in Susac syndrome. Random hexamers served to reverse transcribe about 0.45 to 1 ug RNA. TCRdb re-called the immunoSEQ multiplex PCR reads with MiXCR, one entry per CDR3 protein. The sample lists 200,000 to 250,000 distinct CDR3 sequences; approximately 95% were seen once. The sample consisted of CD4+ T cells from PBMCs. All receptors come from a human donor with multiple sclerosis.

V gene TRBV7-9 combines with J gene TRBJ1-6; 7 bases fit TRBD1. The CDR3 totals 14 residues. Germline CDR1 reads SEHNR; CDR2 reads FQNEAQ (reference sequence). V lost 4 bases to trimming and J lost 10 bases; unmatched junction nucleotides: 7. This CDR3 is CASSSETGVSPLHF. The CDR3 bases are TGTGCCAGCAGCTCTGAAACAGGGGTCTCACCCCTCCACTTT.

J is TRBJ2-7 and V is TRBV20-1, with 7 bases fitting TRBD1. CDR3 length equals 14 residues. Germline V gives CDR1 DFQATT, CDR2 SNEGSKA (reference sequence). With 0 bases clipped from V and 4 bases from J, the junction kept 6 bases outside the gene matches. CDR3 nucleotide sequence: TGCAGTGCTAGAGATCTTGGGACAGATTACGAGCAGTACGTC. Translating gives CSARDLGTDYEQYV.

The J gene is TRBJ1-6, the V gene TRBV27, with D perhaps matching TRBD1 (5 bases). Deletions cut 6 bases from V and 8 bases from J, with 14 bases between. This CDR3 has 14 amino acids. Per the germline V gene, CDR1 is MNHEY and CDR2 is SMNVEV (reference sequence). The CDR3 coding sequence is TGTGCCAGCAGCAGATCCGACAGATATTCACCCCTCCACTTT. This sequence encodes CASSRSDRYSPLHF.

V is TRBV20-1 and J is TRBJ2-3; 15 bases match TRBD2. The germline V gene has CDR1 DFQATT and CDR2 SNEGSKA (reference sequence). The CDR3 extends over 14 amino acids. V trimming: 5 bases; J trimming: 4 bases; junction bases outside the gene matches: 1. CDR3 sequence (DNA): TGCAGTGCTGGACTAGCGGGGGGGCCAGATACGCAGTATTTT. Its translation: CSAGLAGGPDTQYF.

The chain is built from TRBV27 and TRBJ2-7; no reliable D call. Germline-derived CDR1 and CDR2 are MNHEY and SMNVEV (reference sequence). This CDR3 has 14 residues. V shed 6 bases and J shed 4 bases, with 16 bases lying between them. In DNA form, the CDR3 reads TGTGCCAGCAGCCCGTCTAGTGGAAGGTACGAGCAGTACTTC. Protein product: CASSPSSGRYEQYF.

V usage is TRBV12-3 or TRBV12-4 and J usage is TRBJ1-6, with a weak D call TRBD1 (6 bases). The CDR3 extends over 15 amino acids. V lost 5 bases and J 6 bases, leaving 14 bases between the germline ends. CDR3 in amino acids: CASSDRTATNSPLHF. The CDR3, as DNA: TGTGCCAGCAGTGATCGGACAGCGACTAATTCACCCCTCCACTTT.

The CDR3 loop is CASSSNENQFF. CDR3 nucleotide sequence: TGCGCCAGCAGCTCGAATGAGAATCAGTTCTTC. The chain employs TRBV5-1 and TRBJ2-1; D call uncertain. Germline CDR1 and CDR2: SGHRS and YFSETQ. CDR3 size: 11 residues. Trimming left V 3 bases short and J 13 bases short, with 11 bases between.

The chain is built from TRBV2 and TRBJ1-1; D remains unclear. CDR1 and CDR2 (germline): SNHLY, FYNNEI. The CDR3 sequence is 12 residues long. Trimming took 2 bases from V and 5 from J, leaving 6 bases between them. In nucleotides, the CDR3 is TGTGCCAGCAGTGAAACCTGGACTGAAGCTTTCTTT. Protein product: CASSETWTEAFF.

The rearrangement joins TRBV14 to TRBJ1-2, with D uncertain. The V and J ends lost 1 base and 4 bases respectively, with 13 bases between them. Germline V CDR1 and CDR2: SGHDN, FVKESK. The CDR3 consists of 15 residues. In DNA, the CDR3 is TGTGCCAGCAGCCAAGGGGCCGGAAGCTCCTATGGCTACACCTTC. It is translated as CASSQGAGSSYGYTF. The complete variable domain, with remaining parts taken from reference TRBV14 and TRBJ1-2, reads EAGVTQFPSHSVIEKGQTVTLRCDPISGHDNLYWYRRVMGKEIKFLLHFVKESKQDESGMPNNRFLAERTGGTYSTLKVQPAELEDSGVYFCASSQGAGSSYGYTFGSGTRLTVV.

The V and J genes are TRBV20-1 and TRBJ2-5; 10 bases line up with TRBD1. V lost 5 bases and J lost 5; bases outside the gene matches: 14. Germline V CDR1 and CDR2: DFQATT, SNEGSKA (reference sequence). The CDR3 totals 16 residues. The CDR3 DNA reads TGCAGTGCTGAGGGGGAAGACAGGGGGCTTCGGGAGACCCAGTACTTC. It specifies CSAEGEDRGLRETQYF.

This sequence joins TRBV5-6 and TRBJ1-1, with D hard to call. CDR3 length: 13 residues. The germline V and J ends were trimmed by 2 bases and 1 base, with 6 bases remaining between them. In germline, CDR1 is SGHDT, CDR2 YYEEEE. For the CDR3, the DNA is TGTGCCAGCAGCTTAAACTGGAACACTGAAGCTTTCTTT. Translation gives CASSLNWNTEAFF.

This chain's CDR3 is CASSPSGGARDYEQYF. DNA of the CDR3: TGTGCCAGCTCACCTAGCGGGGGGGCCCGGGACTACGAGCAGTACTTC. The V and J genes are TRBV18 and TRBJ2-7, with TRBD2 identical over 11 bases. CDR3 length: 16 amino acids. Trimming cost V 3 bases and J 3 bases; bases outside gene matches: 7. Germline CDR1 is KGHSH and CDR2 is LQKENI.

This clonotype was seen just once. This sequence joins TRBV29-1 and TRBJ2-6; D is uncertain. Looked up from germline, CDR1 is SQVTM and CDR2 is ANQGSEA. V dropped 4 bases and J dropped 0 bases, with 7 bases sitting between them. The CDR3 is made up of 14 amino acids. The CDR3 sequence: CSVGSSSGANVLTF. The CDR3 DNA reads TGCAGCGTTGGGTCTAGCTCTGGGGCCAACGTCCTGACTTTC. Looking up the rest from reference TRBV29-1 and TRBJ2-6 gives the full variable domain: SAVISQKPSRDICQRGTSLTIQCQVDSQVTMMFWYRQQPGQSLTLIATANQGSEATYESGFVIDKFPISRPNLTFSTLTVSNMSPEDSSIYLCSVGSSSGANVLTFGAGSRLTVL.

The chain is built from TRBV9 and TRBJ1-5; D is undetermined. CDR3 length equals 14 residues. Germline V lookup: CDR1 SGDLS, CDR2 YYNGEE. V was trimmed by 2 bases and J by 4 bases, leaving 10 bases between them. The CDR3 DNA sequence: TGTGCCAGCAGCGTTGGAACAGAAAATCAGCCCCAGCATTTT. The encoded protein is CASSVGTENQPQHF.

This chain uses TRBV9 with TRBJ2-2; 7 positions agree with TRBD2. The trim removed 2 bases at V and 1 base at J, leaving 2 bases unmatched. The CDR3 covers 15 residues. CDR1 SGDLS and CDR2 YYNGEE come from the germline V gene. The CDR3: CASSVLAENTGELFF. CDR3 sequence (DNA): TGTGCCAGCAGCGTCCTAGCGGAGAACACCGGGGAGCTGTTTTTT.

The rearrangement links TRBV12-3 or TRBV12-4 to TRBJ2-3; D unresolved. The CDR3 consists of 15 residues. With 2 bases removed from V and 4 bases from J, the gap between germline ends came to 13 bases. This CDR3 is CASSLRPLTADTQYF. CDR3 nucleotides: TGTGCCAGCAGTTTAAGGCCTCTGACGGCAGATACGCAGTATTTT.